The 8 T cell receptor beta chains reported below all come from one sample, sequenced in a study of PD-1 blockade in classical Hodgkin lymphoma. Regarding time point: cycle 4 day 1 (C4D1), after six to seven weeks of nivolumab. Every single patient, without exception, relapsed after autologous stem cell transplantation, and brentuximab vedotin exposure varied. Assay used: immunoSEQ multiplex PCR; TCRdb lists only in-frame clones, some missing. Of 20,000 to 25,000 clones in the sample, roughly four fifths were seen once. The sample consisted of peripheral blood mononuclear cells (PBMCs), taken before the fourth cycle of nivolumab. These receptor sequences come from a human donor with classical Hodgkin lymphoma.

This rearrangement joins TRBV27 to TRBJ2-7, with D hard to call. The V gene's germline CDR1 is MNHEY and CDR2 SMNVEV (reference sequence). There are 15 residues in the CDR3. V was pared by 0 bases and J by 4 bases, with 13 bases between. CDR3 amino acids: CASSLSPDLLYEQYF. CDR3 coding DNA: TGTGCCAGCAGTTTATCCCCGGACCTTCTTTACGAGCAGTACTTC.

This clone was seen only once. V and J are TRBV5-6 and TRBJ1-2; 8 positions agree with TRBD1. J was trimmed by 0 bases and V by 4 bases; bases with no gene match: 11. Germline-derived CDR1 and CDR2 are SGHDT and YYEEEE. CDR3 length: 17 amino acids. CDR3 sequence reads: CASSHDRGPTTNYGYTF. The CDR3, as DNA: TGTGCCAGCAGCCATGACAGGGGACCAACTACTAACTATGGCTACACCTTC.

J is TRBJ2-1 and V is TRBV29-1, with 7 bases lining up with TRBD2. Germline V CDR1 and CDR2: SQVTM, ANQGSEA. The V and J ends lost 7 bases and 5 bases, in that order; junction bases with no gene match: 2. The CDR3 runs to 11 residues. The CDR3 sequence is CSAGTNNEQFF. CDR3 in DNA: TGCAGCGCCGGGACTAACAATGAGCAGTTCTTC.

The V call is TRBV6-1, the J call TRBJ2-2; 9 positions agree with TRBD1. CDR3 length equals 13 residues. Germline CDR1 reads MNHNS; CDR2 reads SASEGT. The V gene end was trimmed by 11 bases and the J gene end by 6 bases; junction bases not matched to a gene: 7. The CDR3 DNA reads TGTGCCGGTCGGACAGGGGAGTCCGGGGAGCTGTTTTTT. Protein: CAGRTGESGELFF.

The CDR3 sequence is CASSTRGGGARTDTQYF. In DNA, the CDR3 is TGCGCCAGCAGCACCCGGGGCGGGGGCGCCCGCACAGATACGCAGTATTTT. The genes are TRBV5-1 and TRBJ2-3, with D possibly TRBD2 on 7 matching bases. The CDR3 spans 17 residues. The V gene's germline CDR1 is SGHRS and CDR2 YFSETQ. Trimming took off 4 bases at V and 1 base at J, with 19 bases between the two ends.

The gene calls are TRBV5-1 and TRBJ2-1; 11 bases map to TRBD2. Per the germline V gene, CDR1 is SGHRS and CDR2 is YFSETQ. CDR3 length: 17 amino acids. Trimming cost V 4 bases and J 11 bases; bases outside gene matches: 17. For the CDR3, the DNA is TGCGCCAGCAGCCCCATACCCTCCGGGACTAGCGGTTCTAAGCAGTTCTTC. Protein product: CASSPIPSGTSGSKQFF.

This clone was seen a single time. The CDR3 loop is CASSPGLAGHSGANVLTF. CDR3 DNA sequence: TGTGCCAGCAGCCCTGGACTAGCGGGCCACTCTGGGGCCAACGTCCTGACTTTC. V is TRBV7-9 and J is TRBJ2-6; 11 nucleotides line up with TRBD2. V lost 5 bases, J lost 0 bases, and 6 bases stayed unmatched. Germline CDR1 is SEHNR and CDR2 is FQNEAQ (reference sequence). This CDR3 comprises 18 residues. Together with reference TRBV7-9 and TRBJ2-6, the CDR3 gives the full variable domain: DTGVSQNPRHKITKRGQNVTFRCDPISEHNRLYWYRQTLGQGPEFLTYFQNEAQLEKSRLLSDRFSAERPKGSFSTLEIQRTEQGDSAMYLCASSPGLAGHSGANVLTFGAGSRLTVL.

The rearrangement links TRBV5-1 to TRBJ2-1; the D gene is possibly TRBD2 (7 bases). V lost 4 bases and J lost 10, with 30 bases in between. This CDR3 region has 18 residues. CDR1 and CDR2 (germline): SGHRS, YFSETQ. The CDR3 region is CASSPEQQGLAGAREQFF. CDR3 DNA sequence: TGCGCCAGCAGCCCGGAACAACAGGGACTGGCGGGGGCACGGGAGCAGTTCTTC.